A single TCR beta chain is shown here with its context. CDR1 SGHTA and CDR2 FQGNSA come from the germline V gene. The CDR3 extends over 16 amino acids. V lost 2 bases and J 2 bases, leaving 13 bases between the germline ends. In the PCR, 60 Vbeta and 13 Jbeta primers were used. Measured with immunoSEQ multiplex PCR; TCRdb has only the in-frame clones, and not every one. The table lists 60,000 to 100,000 clones, around 79% of them singletons. This entry belongs to a study of cytomegalovirus exposure and HLA in healthy donors. This clonotype was obtained from a man aged 35 to 55 in good health and CMV-seronegative. This rearrangement joins TRBV7-2 to TRBJ2-1, with D possibly TRBD1 on 6 matching bases. Sequenced sample: PBMCs. The chain's CDR3 is CASSLRWQGTYNEQFF. Here the CDR3 DNA reads TGTGCCAGCAGCTTAAGATGGCAGGGGACCTACAATGAGCAGTTCTTC.